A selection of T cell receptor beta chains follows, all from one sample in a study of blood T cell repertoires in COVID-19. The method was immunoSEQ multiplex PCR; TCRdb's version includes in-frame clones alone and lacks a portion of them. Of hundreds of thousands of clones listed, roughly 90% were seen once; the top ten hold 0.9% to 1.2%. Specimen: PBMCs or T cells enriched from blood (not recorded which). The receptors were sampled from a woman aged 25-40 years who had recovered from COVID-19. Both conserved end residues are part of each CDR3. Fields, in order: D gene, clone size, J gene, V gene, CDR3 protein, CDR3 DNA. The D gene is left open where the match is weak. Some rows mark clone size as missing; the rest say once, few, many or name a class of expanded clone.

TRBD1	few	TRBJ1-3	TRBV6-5	CASSYQGGSSGNTIYF	TGTGCCAGCAGTTACCAGGGGGGTAGCTCTGGAAACACCATATATTTT
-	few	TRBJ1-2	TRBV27	CASSLQGANGYTF	TGTGCCAGCAGTTTACAAGGGGCGAATGGCTACACCTTC
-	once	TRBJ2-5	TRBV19	CASSWGQGDQETQYF	TGTGCCAGTAGTTGGGGGCAGGGTGACCAAGAGACCCAGTACTTC
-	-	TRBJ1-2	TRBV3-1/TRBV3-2	CASSQDVWRGYTF	TGTGCCAGCAGCCAAGATGTGTGGCGGGGCTACACCTTC
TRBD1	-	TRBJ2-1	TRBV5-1	CASREGGASYNEQFF	TGCGCCAGCAGAGAAGGGGGCGCATCCTACAATGAGCAGTTCTTC
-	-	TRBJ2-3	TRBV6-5	CASSLRSTDTQYF	TGTGCCAGCAGTCTCCGGTCCACAGATACGCAGTATTTT
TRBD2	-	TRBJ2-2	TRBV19	CASKRGVRGTGELFF	TGTGCCAGTAAGCGGGGGGTGCGAGGCACCGGGGAGCTGTTTTTT
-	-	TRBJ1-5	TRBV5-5	CASSLAGGNQPQHF	TGTGCCAGCAGCTTGGCAGGGGGCAATCAGCCCCAGCATTTT
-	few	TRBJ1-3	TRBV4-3	CASSQDFGGAGSGNTIYF	TGCGCCAGCAGCCAAGACTTTGGTGGGGCAGGCTCTGGAAACACCATATATTTT
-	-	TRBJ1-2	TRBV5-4	CASSATPGLRIYGYTF	TGTGCCAGCAGCGCCACGCCGGGACTGAGGATCTATGGCTACACCTTC
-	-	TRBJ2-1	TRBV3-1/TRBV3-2	CASSLSLGGTDEQFF	TGTGCCAGCAGCCTCTCACTCGGGGGTACCGATGAGCAGTTCTTC
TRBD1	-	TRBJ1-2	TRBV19	CASSPGQGFSYGYTF	TGTGCCAGTAGCCCGGGACAGGGGTTCAGCTATGGCTACACCTTC
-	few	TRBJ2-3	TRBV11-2	CASSPQGGTGTDTQYF	TGTGCCAGCAGCCCACAGGGGGGGACTGGCACAGATACGCAGTATTTT
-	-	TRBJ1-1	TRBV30	CAWRATGLTEAFF	TGTGCCTGGAGGGCAACAGGGTTGACTGAAGCTTTCTTT
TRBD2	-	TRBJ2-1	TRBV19	CASSIFHSGLASNNEQFF	TGTGCCAGTAGTATTTTTCACTCCGGACTAGCGAGCAACAATGAGCAGTTCTTC
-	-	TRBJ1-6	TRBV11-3	CASSFTGRYYSPLHF	TGTGCCAGCAGCTTCACCGGGAGGTATTATTCACCCCTCCACTTT
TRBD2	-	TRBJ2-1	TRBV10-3	CAISETLGTTSSYNEQFF	TGTGCCATCAGTGAGACCCTGGGGACTACCAGCTCCTACAATGAGCAGTTCTTC
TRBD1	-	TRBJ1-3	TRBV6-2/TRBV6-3	CASSYSPSHRGYSGNTIYF	TGTGCCAGCAGTTACTCCCCTTCACACAGGGGCTACTCTGGAAACACCATATATTTT
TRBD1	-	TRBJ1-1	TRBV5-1	CASSYGQGGYTEAFF	TGCGCCAGCAGCTACGGACAGGGTGGTTACACTGAAGCTTTCTTT
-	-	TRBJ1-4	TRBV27	CASSPRRGEKLFF	TGTGCCAGCAGTCCGCGAAGGGGTGAAAAACTGTTTTTT
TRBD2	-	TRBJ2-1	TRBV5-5	CASSHPGGREQFF	TGTGCCAGCAGCCATCCGGGGGGTCGCGAGCAGTTCTTC
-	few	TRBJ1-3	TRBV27	CASRPKKTSGHRGNTIYF	TGTGCCAGCAGACCAAAAAAGACATCAGGGCATCGTGGAAACACCATATATTTT
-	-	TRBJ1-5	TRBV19	CASSITSNQPQHF	TGTGCCAGTAGTATAACAAGCAATCAGCCCCAGCATTTT
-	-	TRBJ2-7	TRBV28	CASTPHPPEQYF	TGTGCCAGCACCCCACACCCTCCCGAGCAGTACTTC
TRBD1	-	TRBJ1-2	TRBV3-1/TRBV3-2	CASRPIGTANYGYTF	TGTGCCAGCAGGCCCATCGGGACAGCTAACTATGGCTACACCTTC
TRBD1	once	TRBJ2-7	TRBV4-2	CASSQTGQGSYEQYF	TGTGCCAGCAGCCAAACGGGACAGGGATCCTACGAGCAGTACTTC
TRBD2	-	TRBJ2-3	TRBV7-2	CASSSGTTDTQYF	TGTGCCAGCAGCAGCGGGACCACAGATACGCAGTATTTT
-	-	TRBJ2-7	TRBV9	CASSEQGWSYEQYF	TGTGCCAGCAGCGAACAGGGTTGGAGCTACGAGCAGTACTTC
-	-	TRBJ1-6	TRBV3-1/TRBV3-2	CASSSGRDHNSPLHF	TGTGCCAGCAGCTCTGGGCGGGACCATAATTCACCCCTCCACTTT
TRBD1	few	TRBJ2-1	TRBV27	CASSPGGQGGHEQFF	TGTGCCAGCAGCCCAGGGGGACAGGGTGGCCATGAGCAGTTCTTC
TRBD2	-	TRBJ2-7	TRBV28	CASSLLAGSKTSPYEQYF	TGTGCCAGCAGTTTATTAGCGGGGTCCAAGACGAGTCCCTACGAGCAGTACTTC
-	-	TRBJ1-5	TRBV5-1	CASSLDGAGGQPQHF	TGCGCCAGCAGCTTGGATGGCGCAGGAGGGCAGCCCCAGCATTTT
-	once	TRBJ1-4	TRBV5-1	CASSLGATVLATNEKLFF	TGCGCCAGCAGCTTGGGGGCTACAGTCCTTGCAACTAATGAAAAACTGTTTTTT
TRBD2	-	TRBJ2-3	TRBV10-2	CASSESRYPGGRTDTQYF	TGCGCCAGCAGTGAGTCGAGGTACCCGGGGGGGCGCACAGATACGCAGTATTTT
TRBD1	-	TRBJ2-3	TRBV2	CASGATGGSTDTQYF	TGTGCCAGCGGTGCGACAGGGGGATCCACAGATACGCAGTATTTT
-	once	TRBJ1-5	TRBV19	CASSIGGGPQPQHF	TGTGCCAGTAGTATAGGAGGGGGACCTCAGCCCCAGCATTTT
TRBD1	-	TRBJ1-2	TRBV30	CAWSPPGQGSYGYTF	TGTGCCTGGAGCCCTCCGGGACAGGGGAGCTATGGCTACACCTTC
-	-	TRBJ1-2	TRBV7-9	CASSPARNLPYGYTF	TGTGCCAGCAGCCCGGCCAGGAACCTACCCTATGGCTACACCTTC
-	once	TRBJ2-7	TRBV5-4	CASSFPDSANYEQYF	TGTGCCAGCAGCTTCCCGGACAGCGCTAACTACGAGCAGTACTTC
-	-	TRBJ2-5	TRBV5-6	CASSFRGLRETQYF	TGTGCCAGCAGCTTTAGAGGGCTGAGGGAGACCCAGTACTTC
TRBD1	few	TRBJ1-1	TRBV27	CASSLGDRGGKTEAFF	TGTGCCAGCAGTTTAGGGGACAGGGGAGGGAAAACTGAAGCTTTCTTT
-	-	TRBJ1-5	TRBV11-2	CASSLPGQPQHF	TGTGCCAGCAGCTTGCCGGGACAGCCCCAGCATTTT
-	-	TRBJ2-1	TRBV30	CASRAAGLYNEQFF	TGTGCCTCCCGGGCCGCGGGTCTCTACAATGAGCAGTTCTTC